The next 24 T cell receptor beta chains were all read from a single sample in a study of shared clonotypes between healthy human individuals. TCRdb's copy holds only in-frame clones and misses some; the assay was immunoSEQ multiplex PCR. The sample lists a few million clones, approximately 95% occurring once. The sequenced material came from naive CD4+ T cells sorted from blood. Subset specified: CD45RA+ positively selected. The source is a man aged 18 to 29 in good health.

This sequence joins TRBV27 and TRBJ1-4, with no clear D. The CDR3 extends over 12 amino acids. V shed 5 bases and J shed 7 bases, with 8 bases lying between them. Germline-derived CDR1 and CDR2 are MNHEY and SMNVEV (reference sequence). This chain's CDR3 is CASSAYGEKLFF. The DNA for the CDR3 is TGTGCCAGCAGTGCCTATGGTGAAAAACTGTTTTTT.

V and J are TRBV5-1 and TRBJ2-1; 14 bases align to TRBD2. This CDR3 spans 15 amino acids. From germline, CDR1 is SGHRS and CDR2 YFSETQ. Trimming took 3 bases from V and 7 from J; bases not matched to a gene: 3. CDR3 in DNA: TGCGCCAGCAGCTGGACTAGCGGGGGGACGAATGAGCAGTTCTTC. Its translation is CASSWTSGGTNEQFF.

As for this clone: A junction end diverges from the germline sequence, so it may reflect a read error. The chain has TRBV28 and TRBJ2-7, with TRBD2 matching over 12 bases. The germline CDR1 and CDR2 sequences are MDHEN and SYDVKM. This CDR3 spans 13 amino acids. The CDR3 nucleotides read TGTGCCAGCAGAACCGGGACTAGCGGGTCCCCAGTCTTC. Its protein product is CASRTGTSGSPVF.

This chain uses TRBV14 with TRBJ1-6; D is possibly TRBD1 (5 bases). The CDR3 sequence is 15 residues long. Trimming removed 3 bases from V and 10 bases from J, with 16 bases in between. Germline V gives CDR1 SGHDN, CDR2 FVKESK. CDR3 in DNA: TGTGCCAGCAGCCAGTCCGGGACCTTGAGGTCACCCCTCCACTTT. Its translation is CASSQSGTLRSPLHF.

Note on this clone: This sample includes further DNA sequences coding for the same CDR3. The chain uses TRBV5-8 and TRBJ1-5, with D hard to call. The ends were cut back, 0 bases at V and 0 bases at J, with 4 bases in the middle. CDR3 length: 14 amino acids. Per germline, CDR1 SGHTS and CDR2 YDEGEE. CDR3 loop: CASSLGGSNQPQHF. CDR3 sequence (DNA): TGTGCCAGCAGCTTGGGCGGTAGCAATCAGCCCCAGCATTTT.

The chain is built from TRBV5-6 and TRBJ1-1; D remains ambiguous. Per the germline V gene, CDR1 is SGHDT and CDR2 is YYEEEE. With 4 bases removed from V and 4 bases from J, the gap between germline ends came to 14 bases. This CDR3 comprises 14 residues. The CDR3 is CASSRPAHGTEAFF. The DNA of the CDR3 is TGTGCCAGCAGCCGACCGGCGCACGGCACTGAAGCTTTCTTT. The entire variable domain, with the rest obtained from reference TRBV5-6 and TRBJ1-1, is as follows: DAGVTQSPTHLIKTRGQQVTLRCSPKSGHDTVSWYQQALGQGPQFIFQYYEEEERQRGNFPDRFSGHQFPNYSSELNVNALLLGDSALYLCASSRPAHGTEAFFGQGTRLTVV.

The CDR3 DNA sequence: TGTGCCAGCAGTTTGGGGGGCACGGACACTGAAGCTTTCTTT. This encodes CASSLGGTDTEAFF. The V and J genes are TRBV27 and TRBJ1-1, with D maybe TRBD1 (6 bases). The V gene lost 3 bases and the J gene lost 3 bases, with 11 bases spanning the gap. The CDR3 is made up of 14 amino acids. Germline V gene data show CDR1 as MNHEY and CDR2 as SMNVEV (reference sequence).

As concerns this clone: This specimen includes other DNA sequences encoding the same CDR3. This sequence joins TRBV5-1 and TRBJ1-6; TRBD1 matches at 7 bases. Germline loops: CDR1 SGHRS, CDR2 YFSETQ. Unmatched junction bases numbered 4, after V lost 2 bases and J lost 5 bases. The CDR3 extends over 15 amino acids. CDR3 sequence (DNA): TGCGCCAGCAGCTTAGAGGGGGCTAATAATTCACCCCTCCACTTT. Translation gives CASSLEGANNSPLHF.

For this clone: Other DNA sequences within the sample encode an identical CDR3. The chain links TRBV7-2 to TRBJ2-2; 7 bases match TRBD1. The CDR3 loop spans 16 amino acids. V lost 3 bases to trimming and J lost 2 bases; unmatched junction nucleotides: 6. CDR1 is SGHTA, CDR2 FQGNSA, per germline. CDR3 DNA: TGTGCCAGCAGCTTCTCCGGGACAGCTAACACCGGGGAGCTGTTTTTT. Translation: CASSFSGTANTGELFF.

The chain employs TRBV19 and TRBJ2-5; D possibly corresponds to TRBD1 (6 bases). The CDR3 has 14 residues. V lost 1 base, J lost 4 bases, and 10 bases lay in between. Germline V gene sequence: CDR1 LNHDA, CDR2 SQIVND (reference sequence). The CDR3 region has the DNA TGTGCCAGTAGTATAGTAGAGACAGGAGAGACCCAGTACTTC. It codes for CASSIVETGETQYF.

V and J are TRBV6-1 and TRBJ1-5; tentative D call: TRBD1 (5 bases). The CDR3 consists of 15 residues. From germline, CDR1 is MNHNS and CDR2 SASEGT. V was cut by 4 bases and J by 10 bases, with 20 bases left in between. The CDR3 DNA follows: TGTGCCAGCAGTGTGGTCGACAGAGGACATCTACCCCAGCATTTT. Its translation: CASSVVDRGHLPQHF.

The chain uses TRBV7-9 and TRBJ1-2, with D possibly being TRBD1 (6 bases). The germline CDR1 and CDR2 sequences are SEHNR and FQNEAQ (reference sequence). Trimming left V 3 bases short and J 7 bases short, with 24 bases between. CDR3 length: 17 residues. The CDR3 sequence is CASSFFGARGSLGGYTF. In nucleotides, the CDR3 is TGTGCCAGCAGCTTTTTTGGCGCCAGGGGAAGTCTAGGTGGCTACACCTTC.

This chain joins TRBV29-1 and TRBJ2-3, with TRBD2 identical over 7 bases. The V and J ends lost 3 bases and 3 bases, in that order; junction bases with no gene match: 6. The germline CDR1 and CDR2 sequences are SQVTM and ANQGSEA. The CDR3 runs 14 residues. CDR3 region: CSVEGRERTDTQYF. The DNA for the CDR3 is TGCAGCGTTGAGGGGCGGGAGAGGACAGATACGCAGTATTTT.

The chain joins TRBV5-4 to TRBJ2-3; weak D call: TRBD2 (6 bases). This CDR3 is built from 15 residues. V was trimmed by 0 bases and J by 3 bases, leaving 11 bases between them. Looked up from germline, CDR1 is SGHNT and CDR2 is YYREEE (reference sequence). CDR3 protein: CASSLVGRVTDTQYF. The CDR3 DNA follows: TGTGCCAGCAGCTTGGTCGGGAGAGTTACAGATACGCAGTATTTT. The full variable domain, completed using reference TRBV5-4 and TRBJ2-3, is ETGVTQSPTHLIKTRGQQVTLRCSSQSGHNTVSWYQQALGQGPQFIFQYYREEENGRGNFPPRFSGLQFPNYSSELNVNALELDDSALYLCASSLVGRVTDTQYFGPGTRLTVL.

V and J are TRBV6-1 and TRBJ1-5; the D is unclear. Germline values: CDR1 MNHNS, CDR2 SASEGT. This CDR3 is 13 amino acids long. Trimming shortened V by 5 bases and J by 1 base, and 6 bases separated the two germline ends. CDR3 amino acids: CASSTGSNQPQHF. The CDR3 nucleotides are TGTGCCAGCAGTACCGGGAGCAATCAGCCCCAGCATTTT.

This clone was counted a single time. The chain combines TRBV7-2 with TRBJ2-7, with 12 bases fitting TRBD2. Per germline, CDR1 SGHTA and CDR2 FQGNSA. This CDR3 is built from 16 residues. V lost 5 bases to trimming and J lost 4 bases; unmatched junction nucleotides: 9. The CDR3 DNA sequence: TGTGCCAGCAGCCCGGGTCGGACTAGCGGGATGTACGAGCAGTACTTC. Encoded protein: CASSPGRTSGMYEQYF. Looking up the rest from reference TRBV7-2 and TRBJ2-7 gives the full variable domain: GAGVSQSPSNKVTEKGKDVELRCDPISGHTALYWYRQSLGQGLEFLIYFQGNSAPDKSGLPSDRFSAERTGGSVSTLTIQRTQQEDSAVYLCASSPGRTSGMYEQYFGPGTRLTVT.

The gene calls are TRBV6-1 and TRBJ2-2, with unresolved D. Looked up from germline, CDR1 is MNHNS and CDR2 is SASEGT. This CDR3 is 14 amino acids long. V shed 9 bases and J shed 4 bases, with 15 bases lying between them. DNA for the CDR3: TGTGCCAGTGATACGGACGGAGTCACCGGGGAGCTGTTTTTT. As protein: CASDTDGVTGELFF.

This rearrangement joins TRBV6-5 to TRBJ2-7; the D gene is possibly TRBD2 (5 bases). The V end was cut by 8 bases, the J end by 6 bases, with 11 bases between. Germline assignment: CDR1 MNHEY and CDR2 SVGAGI. The CDR3 totals 11 residues. The CDR3 here is CASYRGSEQYF. The CDR3 DNA reads as TGTGCCAGCTACCGAGGGAGCGAGCAGTACTTC.

The chain joins TRBV19 to TRBJ1-5, with D perhaps matching TRBD1 (6 bases). Germline CDR1 and CDR2: LNHDA and SQIVND (reference sequence). Deletions cut 9 bases from V and 1 base from J, with 22 bases between. This CDR3 is 17 amino acids long. The chain's CDR3 is CASVTLGTGKSNQPQHF. In DNA form, the CDR3 reads TGTGCCAGCGTTACCTTGGGAACAGGGAAGAGCAATCAGCCCCAGCATTTT.

The chain combines TRBV2 with TRBJ2-2; maybe TRBD2 (6 bases). V lost 2 bases, J lost 5 bases, and 18 bases lay in between. This CDR3 has 17 residues. Germline V gives CDR1 SNHLY, CDR2 FYNNEI. CDR3 DNA: TGTGCCAGCAGTGAACTCCCTACGGGAGTAGGTACCGGGGAGCTGTTTTTT. As protein: CASSELPTGVGTGELFF. Filled out from reference TRBV2 and TRBJ2-2, the complete variable domain reads EPEVTQTPSHQVTQMGQEVILRCVPISNHLYFYWYRQILGQKVEFLVSFYNNEISEKSEIFDDQFSVERPDGSNFTLKIRSTKLEDSAMYFCASSELPTGVGTGELFFGEGSRLTVL.

The V call is TRBV5-6, the J call TRBJ1-1; unclear D gene. The CDR3 runs to 13 residues. Germline assignment: CDR1 SGHDT and CDR2 YYEEEE. V lost 1 base, J lost 7 bases, and 11 bases lay in between. DNA of the CDR3: TGTGCCAGCAGCTTGACACACGGGAGTGAAGCTTTCTTT. Its translation: CASSLTHGSEAFF.

The chain is built from TRBV29-1 and TRBJ1-4; D remains ambiguous. From germline, CDR1 is SQVTM and CDR2 ANQGSEA. CDR3 size: 14 residues. Trimming pared 4 bases from V and 1 base from J, leaving 10 bases between. CDR3 nucleotides: TGCAGCGTTGGGGAGTGGGGAACTAATGAAAAACTGTTTTTT. Amino acid sequence: CSVGEWGTNEKLFF.

The chain is built from TRBV2 and TRBJ2-2; possibly TRBD2 for D (5 bases). CDR1 and CDR2 (germline): SNHLY, FYNNEI. The CDR3 is made up of 15 amino acids. Trimming removed 7 bases at V and 7 bases at J, with 19 bases between. In DNA, the CDR3 is TGTGCCAGCATCCCGGACCTCGGAGGTGTCGGGGAGCTGTTTTTT. Protein product: CASIPDLGGVGELFF.

In regard to this clone: A read error may produce the germline difference seen at one junction end. The V gene is TRBV30, the J gene TRBJ2-5; 9 bases are shared with TRBD2. The CDR3 has 12 residues. Germline assignment: CDR1 GTSNPN and CDR2 SVGIG (reference sequence). CDR3 sequence reads: CAGVRQAGGPNF. DNA of the CDR3: TGTGCCGGAGTGCGGCAAGCGGGGGGCCCGAACTTC.